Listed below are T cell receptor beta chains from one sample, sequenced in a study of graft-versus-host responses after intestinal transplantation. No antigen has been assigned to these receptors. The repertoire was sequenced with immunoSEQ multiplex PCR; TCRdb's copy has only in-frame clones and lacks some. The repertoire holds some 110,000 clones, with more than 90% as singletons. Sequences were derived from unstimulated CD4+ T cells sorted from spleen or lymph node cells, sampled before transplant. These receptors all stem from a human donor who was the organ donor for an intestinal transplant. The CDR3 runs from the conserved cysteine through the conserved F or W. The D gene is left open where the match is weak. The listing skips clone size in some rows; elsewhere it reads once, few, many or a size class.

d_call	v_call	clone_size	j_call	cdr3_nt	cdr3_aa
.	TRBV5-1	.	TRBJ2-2	TGCGCCAGCAGCTTGGAGTTGGCGGCGAACACCGGGGAGCTGTTTTTT	CASSLELAANTGELFF
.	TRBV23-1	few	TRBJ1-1	TGCGCCAGCGGCTCAGCTCGAGTGGGGGACGGGGCTTTCTTT	CASGSARVGDGAFF
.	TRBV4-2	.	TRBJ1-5	TGTGCCAGCAGCCAAGATCAGGCAGCACCAAATCAGCCCCAGCATTTT	CASSQDQAAPNQPQHF
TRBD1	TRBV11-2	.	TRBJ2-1	TGTGCCAGCAGCCCCCGGACAGGGTCCTACAATGAGCAGTTCTTC	CASSPRTGSYNEQFF
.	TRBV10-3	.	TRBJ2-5	TGTGCCATCAGTGAGCCTCACAGGGAAGAGACCCAGTACTTC	CAISEPHREETQYF
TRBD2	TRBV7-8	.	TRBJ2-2	TGTGCCAGCAGGCGACTAGCGGGCATCGCGAACACCGGGGAGCTGTTTTTT	CASRRLAGIANTGELFF
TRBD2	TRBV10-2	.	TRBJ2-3	TGCGCCAGCCGGGCTAGCGGCCCCGATGGGGTAAGGACAGATACGCAGTATTTT	CASRASGPDGVRTDTQYF
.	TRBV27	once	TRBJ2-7	TGTGCCAGCAGTTTACATAACTCCCTGGAGCAGTACTTC	CASSLHNSLEQYF
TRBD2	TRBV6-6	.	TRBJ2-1	TGTGCCAGCAGTCGACTAGCGGGAGAATATGAGCAGTTCTTC	CASSRLAGEYEQFF
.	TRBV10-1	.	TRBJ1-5	TGCGCCAGCCGGGACAGCAATCAGCCCCAGCATTTT	CASRDSNQPQHF
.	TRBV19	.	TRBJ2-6	TGTGCCAGTAGTTTAGGGATTCCTGGGGCCAACGTCCTGACTTTC	CASSLGIPGANVLTF
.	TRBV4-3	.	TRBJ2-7	TGCGCCAGCAGCCAAGAAGAGCCAGCACGGCAGTACTTC	CASSQEEPARQYF
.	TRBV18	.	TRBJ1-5	TGTGCCAGCTCATCAGGGTTGAGCCTCAATCAGCCCCAGCATTTT	CASSSGLSLNQPQHF
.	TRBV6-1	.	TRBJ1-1	TGTGCCAGCAGTGAAGGGGCAGGCCGGGCTTTCTTT	CASSEGAGRAFF
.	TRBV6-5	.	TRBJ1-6	TGTGCCAGCAGTTACTCGGTCAGAGAAGATTCACCCCTCCACTTT	CASSYSVREDSPLHF
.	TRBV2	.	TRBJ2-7	TGTGCCAGTAGACAGGACTCATTCTCCCCCTACGAGCAGTACTTC	CASRQDSFSPYEQYF
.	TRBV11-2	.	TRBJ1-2	TGTGCCAGCAGCTTAGGATTAGGACTACAAGGGGCTATCTATGGCTACACCTTC	CASSLGLGLQGAIYGYTF
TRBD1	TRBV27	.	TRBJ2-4	TGTGCCAGCAGTCCACAGGGGGCATGGAACATTCAGTACTTC	CASSPQGAWNIQYF
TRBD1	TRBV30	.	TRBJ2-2	TGTGCCTGGAAGGGAGAGGGGACAGTGACCGGGGAGCTGTTTTTT	CAWKGEGTVTGELFF
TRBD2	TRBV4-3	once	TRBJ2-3	TGCGCCAGCAGCCTCCAGCGGGAGGGGGCAGATACGCAGTATTTT	CASSLQREGADTQYF
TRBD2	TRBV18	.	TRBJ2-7	TGTGCCAGCTCACCCTTGACTAGCGGCCATAGGAACGAGCAGTACTTC	CASSPLTSGHRNEQYF
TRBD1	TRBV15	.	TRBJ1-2	TGTGCCACCAGCAGAGAGGACAGGGGAAACTATGGCTACACCTTC	CATSREDRGNYGYTF
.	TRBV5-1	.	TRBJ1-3	TGCGCCAGCAGCTATGAGGGAGTTGAACTCTCTGGAAACACCATATATTTT	CASSYEGVELSGNTIYF
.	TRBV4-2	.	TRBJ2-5	TGTGCCAGCAGCCAAGGGCGGGATCCGGGTGAGACCCAGTACTTC	CASSQGRDPGETQYF
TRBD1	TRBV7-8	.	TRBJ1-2	TGTGCCAGCAGCTTAGCTGCGACAGGGACTAACTATGGCTACACCTTC	CASSLAATGTNYGYTF
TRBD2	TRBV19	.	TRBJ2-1	TGTGCCAGTACCCTCCGACTAGCGGGGTTGAACAATGAGCAGTTCTTC	CASTLRLAGLNNEQFF
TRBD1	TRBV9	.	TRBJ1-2	TGTGCCAGCAGCACCACAGGGGTCTCGTGGCCCTGGGTGAACTATGGCTACACCTTC	CASSTTGVSWPWVNYGYTF
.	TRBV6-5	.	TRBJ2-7	TGTGCCAGCAGTTTGGAGCGCTCATACGAGCAGTACTTC	CASSLERSYEQYF
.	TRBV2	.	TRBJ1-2	TGTGCCAGCAGTGAATGGGGGACGGATTATGGCTACACCTTC	CASSEWGTDYGYTF
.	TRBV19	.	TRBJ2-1	TGTGCCAGTAGTATAGTAGGCAGAAAGGCTATCAATGAGCAGTTCTTC	CASSIVGRKAINEQFF
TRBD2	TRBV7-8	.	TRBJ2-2	TGTGCCAGCAGCTTTAGGACTAGTCAAGGGGACGGGGAGCTGTTTTTT	CASSFRTSQGDGELFF
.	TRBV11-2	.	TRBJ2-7	TGTGCCAGCAGCTGGGACTCCCTGAAGGACTACGAGCAGTACTTC	CASSWDSLKDYEQYF
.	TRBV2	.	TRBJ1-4	TGTGCCAGCAGTCCCACGGACATACCTGGAGGAAAACTGTTTTTT	CASSPTDIPGGKLFF
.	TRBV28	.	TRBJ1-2	TGTGCCAGCAGGCCTCGGGGGGAAGTCTATGGCTACACCTTC	CASRPRGEVYGYTF
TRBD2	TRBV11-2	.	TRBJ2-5	TGTGCCAGCAGCTTGGGGGGACTAGCGGGAAAGACCCAGTACTTC	CASSLGGLAGKTQYF
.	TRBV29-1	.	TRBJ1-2	TGCAGCGTTGGTCACGGAAACTATGGCTACACCTTC	CSVGHGNYGYTF
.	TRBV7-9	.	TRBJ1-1	TGTGCCAGCAGCTTGAACGCAGGGTGGAACACTGAAGCTTTCTTT	CASSLNAGWNTEAFF